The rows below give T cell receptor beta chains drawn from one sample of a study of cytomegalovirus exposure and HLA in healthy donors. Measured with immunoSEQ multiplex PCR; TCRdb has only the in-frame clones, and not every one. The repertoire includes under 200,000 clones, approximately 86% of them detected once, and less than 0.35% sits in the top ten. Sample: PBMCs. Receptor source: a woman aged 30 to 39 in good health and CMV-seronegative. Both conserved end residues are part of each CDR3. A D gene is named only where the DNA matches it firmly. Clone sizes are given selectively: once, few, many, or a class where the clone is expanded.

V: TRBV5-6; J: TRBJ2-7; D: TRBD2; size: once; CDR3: CASSSPGTSGRYEQYF; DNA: TGTGCCAGCAGCTCGCCCGGGACTAGCGGGAGGTACGAGCAGTACTTC
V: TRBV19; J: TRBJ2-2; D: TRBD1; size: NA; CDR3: CASSISQGDTGELFF; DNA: TGTGCCAGTAGTATAAGTCAGGGGGACACCGGGGAGCTGTTTTTT
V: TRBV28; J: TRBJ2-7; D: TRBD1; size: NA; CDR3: CASSFAGGVYEQYF; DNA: TGTGCCAGCAGTTTCGCAGGGGGCGTGTACGAGCAGTACTTC
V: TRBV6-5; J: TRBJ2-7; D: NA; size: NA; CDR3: CASSYSLVYEQYF; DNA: TGTGCCAGCAGTTACTCATTAGTCTACGAGCAGTACTTC
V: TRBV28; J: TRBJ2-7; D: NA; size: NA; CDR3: CASSSAAGLSSYEQYF; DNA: TGTGCCAGCAGTTCCGCCGCGGGACTTAGCTCCTACGAGCAGTACTTC
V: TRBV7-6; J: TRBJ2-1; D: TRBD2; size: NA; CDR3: CASSPLAGEYNEQFF; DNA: TGTGCCAGCAGCCCGCTAGCGGGGGAATACAATGAGCAGTTCTTC
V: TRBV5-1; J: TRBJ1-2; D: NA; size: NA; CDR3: CASSLAQDSLYGYTF; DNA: TGCGCCAGCAGCTTGGCCCAGGACAGCCTCTATGGCTACACCTTC
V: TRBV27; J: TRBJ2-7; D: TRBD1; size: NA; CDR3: CASSLRRGQGYEQYF; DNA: TGTGCCAGCAGTTTAAGGAGGGGACAGGGCTACGAGCAGTACTTC
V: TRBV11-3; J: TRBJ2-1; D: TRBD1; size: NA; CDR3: CASSIGQGAYNEQFF; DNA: TGTGCCAGCAGCATAGGACAGGGGGCCTACAATGAGCAGTTCTTC
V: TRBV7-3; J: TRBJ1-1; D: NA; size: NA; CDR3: CASSLRAGALPTEAFF; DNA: TGTGCCAGCAGCTTAAGGGCGGGGGCGCTTCCAACTGAAGCTTTCTTT
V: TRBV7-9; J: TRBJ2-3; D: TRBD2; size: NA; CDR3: CASSLGTAGGTDTQYF; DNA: TGTGCCAGCAGCTTAGGGACAGCGGGGGGGACAGATACGCAGTATTTT
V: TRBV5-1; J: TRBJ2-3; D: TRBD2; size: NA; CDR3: CASSLAGGQTDTQYF; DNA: TGCGCCAGCAGCCTAGCGGGGGGGCAGACAGATACGCAGTATTTT
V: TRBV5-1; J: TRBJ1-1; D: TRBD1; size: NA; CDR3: CASSLQGMNTEAFF; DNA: TGCGCCAGCAGCTTACAGGGGATGAACACTGAAGCTTTCTTT
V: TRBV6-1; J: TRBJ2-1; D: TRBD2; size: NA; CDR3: CASSEERPLSGYNEQFF; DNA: TGTGCCAGCAGTGAAGAGAGGCCACTTAGCGGGTACAATGAGCAGTTCTTC
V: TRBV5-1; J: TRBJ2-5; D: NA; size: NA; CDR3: CASSVDSSQETQYF; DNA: TGCGCCAGCAGCGTGGACAGCAGCCAAGAGACCCAGTACTTC
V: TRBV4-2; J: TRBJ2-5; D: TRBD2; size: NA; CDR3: CASSPTSGGKETQYF; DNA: TGTGCCAGCAGCCCGACTAGCGGGGGGAAAGAGACCCAGTACTTC
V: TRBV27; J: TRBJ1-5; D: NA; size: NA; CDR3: CASSLSMPGWGNQPQHF; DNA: TGTGCCAGCAGTTTATCGATGCCGGGTTGGGGCAATCAGCCCCAGCATTTT
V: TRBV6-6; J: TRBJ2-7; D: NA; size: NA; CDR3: CASSYLGRTYEQYF; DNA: TGTGCCAGCAGTTACCTCGGCAGGACCTACGAGCAGTACTTC
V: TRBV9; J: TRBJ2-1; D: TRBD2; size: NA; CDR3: CASSVDQGGPFNEQFF; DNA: TGTGCCAGCAGCGTAGATCAGGGAGGGCCTTTCAATGAGCAGTTCTTC
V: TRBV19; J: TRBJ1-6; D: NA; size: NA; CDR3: CASSGSSGTNSPLHF; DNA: TGTGCCAGTAGCGGCTCGTCAGGGACAAATTCACCCCTCCACTTT
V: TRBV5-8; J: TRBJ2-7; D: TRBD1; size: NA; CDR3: CASRDRVPYEQYF; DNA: TGTGCCAGCAGGGACAGGGTACCCTACGAGCAGTACTTC
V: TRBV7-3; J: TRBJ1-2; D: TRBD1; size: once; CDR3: CASSLTPHRGREYGYTF; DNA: TGTGCCAGCAGCTTAACCCCCCACAGGGGCCGAGAGTATGGCTACACCTTC
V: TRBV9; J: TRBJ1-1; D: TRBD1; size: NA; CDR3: CASSAKVRGTEAFF; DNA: TGTGCCAGCAGCGCTAAGGTCAGGGGGACTGAAGCTTTCTTT
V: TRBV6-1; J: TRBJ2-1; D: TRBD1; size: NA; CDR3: CASRGTGYSYNEQFF; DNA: TGTGCCAGCAGAGGGACAGGCTACTCCTACAATGAGCAGTTCTTC
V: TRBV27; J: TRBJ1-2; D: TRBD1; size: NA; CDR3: CASSPGTGRDGYTF; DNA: TGTGCCAGCAGCCCGGGGACAGGGCGAGATGGCTACACCTTC
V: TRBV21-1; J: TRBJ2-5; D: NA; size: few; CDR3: CASSSSRREGLVEETQYF; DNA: TGTGCCAGCAGCAGCTCAAGGCGGGAGGGCCTTGTGGAAGAGACCCAGTACTTC
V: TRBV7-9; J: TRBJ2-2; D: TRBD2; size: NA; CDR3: CASSLAVREGTGELFF; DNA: TGTGCCAGCAGCTTAGCCGTCCGGGAGGGCACCGGGGAGCTGTTTTTT
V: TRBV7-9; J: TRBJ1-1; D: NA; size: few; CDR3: CASSGQTDGAEAFF; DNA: TGTGCCAGCAGCGGACAGACCGATGGGGCTGAAGCTTTCTTT
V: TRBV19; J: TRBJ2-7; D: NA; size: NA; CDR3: CASSAGTYSSYEQYF; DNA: TGTGCCAGTAGTGCCGGGACTTACAGCTCCTACGAGCAGTACTTC
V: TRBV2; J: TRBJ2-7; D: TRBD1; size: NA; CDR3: CASGTDHEGGQYF; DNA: TGTGCCAGCGGGACAGACCACGAAGGTGGACAGTACTTC
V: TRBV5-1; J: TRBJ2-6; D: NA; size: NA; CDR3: CASSLAGNGANVLTF; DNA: TGCGCCAGCAGCTTGGCAGGGAATGGGGCCAACGTCCTGACTTTC
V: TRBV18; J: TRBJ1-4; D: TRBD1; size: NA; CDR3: CASSAGTGDEKLFF; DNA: TGTGCCAGCTCAGCCGGGACAGGGGATGAAAAACTGTTTTTT
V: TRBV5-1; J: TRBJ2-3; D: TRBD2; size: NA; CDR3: CASSAGLAEVVDTQYF; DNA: TGCGCCAGCAGCGCCGGACTAGCGGAAGTAGTAGATACGCAGTATTTT
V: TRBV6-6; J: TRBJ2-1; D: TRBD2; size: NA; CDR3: CASSLTSGGAYNEQFF; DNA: TGTGCCAGCAGCCTTACTAGCGGGGGGGCCTACAATGAGCAGTTCTTC
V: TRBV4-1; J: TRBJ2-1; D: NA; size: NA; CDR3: CASSQAGHYGDEQFF; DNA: TGCGCCAGCAGCCAAGCCGGCCACTACGGAGATGAGCAGTTCTTC
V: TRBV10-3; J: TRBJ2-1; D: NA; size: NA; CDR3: CAISFDTNEQFF; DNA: TGTGCCATCAGCTTCGACACAAATGAGCAGTTCTTC
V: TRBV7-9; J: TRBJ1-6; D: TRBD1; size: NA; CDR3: CASSLARGQGRTTLHF; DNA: TGTGCCAGCAGCTTAGCGCGAGGACAGGGACGAACCACCCTCCACTTT
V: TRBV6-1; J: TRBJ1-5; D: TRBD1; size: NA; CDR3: CASHLEGNRGQPQHF; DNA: TGTGCCAGCCACCTGGAGGGTAACAGGGGACAGCCCCAGCATTTT
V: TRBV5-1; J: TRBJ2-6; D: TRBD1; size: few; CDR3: CASSLAPGQGAYGANVLTF; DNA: TGCGCCAGCAGCTTGGCCCCGGGACAGGGGGCTTATGGGGCCAACGTCCTGACTTTC
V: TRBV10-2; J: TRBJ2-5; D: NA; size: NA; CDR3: CASSESGEGGGETQYF; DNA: TGCGCCAGCAGTGAATCAGGGGAGGGGGGGGGCGAGACCCAGTACTTC
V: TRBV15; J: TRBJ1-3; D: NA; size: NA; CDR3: CATSLARGSGNTIYF; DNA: TGTGCCACCAGCCTAGCGCGGGGCTCCGGAAACACCATATATTTT
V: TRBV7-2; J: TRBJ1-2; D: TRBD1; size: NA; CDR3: CASSLAGTGYGYTF; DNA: TGTGCCAGCAGCTTAGCCGGGACAGGTTATGGCTACACCTTC
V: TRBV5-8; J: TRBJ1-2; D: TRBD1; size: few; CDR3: CASSVGQNYGYTF; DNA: TGTGCCAGCAGCGTGGGACAGAACTATGGCTACACCTTC
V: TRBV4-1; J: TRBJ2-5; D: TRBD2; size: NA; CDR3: CASSQRTGREGTQYF; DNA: TGCGCCAGCAGCCAAAGGACGGGTCGGGAGGGGACCCAGTACTTC
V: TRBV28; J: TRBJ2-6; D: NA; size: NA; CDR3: CASTKTVSGANVLTF; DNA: TGTGCCAGCACTAAGACAGTTTCTGGGGCCAACGTCCTGACTTTC
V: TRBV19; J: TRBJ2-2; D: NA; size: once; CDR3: CASSPETNTGELFF; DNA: TGTGCCAGTAGTCCGGAGACGAACACCGGGGAGCTGTTTTTT
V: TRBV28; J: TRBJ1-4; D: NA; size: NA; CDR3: CASRSNEKLFF; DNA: TGTGCCAGCCGGTCTAATGAAAAACTGTTTTTT
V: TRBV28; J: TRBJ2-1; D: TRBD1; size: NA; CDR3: CASRRDRGLNEQFF; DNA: TGTGCCAGCAGGCGGGACAGGGGATTGAATGAGCAGTTCTTC
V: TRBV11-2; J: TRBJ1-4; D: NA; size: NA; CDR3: CASSPHRDPVGKLFF; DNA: TGTGCCAGCAGCCCCCACAGGGACCCGGTGGGAAAACTGTTTTTT
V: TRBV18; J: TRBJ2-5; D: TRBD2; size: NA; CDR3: CASSPGASGGRETQYF; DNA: TGTGCCAGCTCACCGGGGGCTAGCGGGGGCAGAGAGACCCAGTACTTC
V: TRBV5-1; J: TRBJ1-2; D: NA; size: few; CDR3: CASSLGGGQVGYTF; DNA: TGCGCCAGCAGCTTGGGGGGGGGCCAGGTTGGCTACACCTTC
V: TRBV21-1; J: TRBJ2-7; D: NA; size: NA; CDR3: CASGDKPYEQYF; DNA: TGTGCCAGCGGGGACAAACCCTACGAGCAGTACTTC
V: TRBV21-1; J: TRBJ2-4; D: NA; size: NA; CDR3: CASSKVRGLESKNIQYF; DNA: TGTGCCAGCAGCAAAGTCAGGGGCCTCGAGTCCAAAAACATTCAGTACTTC
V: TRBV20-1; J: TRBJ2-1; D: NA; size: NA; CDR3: CSARETYEQFF; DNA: TGCAGTGCTAGAGAGACTTATGAGCAGTTCTTC
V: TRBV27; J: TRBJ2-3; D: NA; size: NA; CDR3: CASSLWVATDTQYF; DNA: TGTGCCAGCAGTTTATGGGTAGCAACAGATACGCAGTATTTT
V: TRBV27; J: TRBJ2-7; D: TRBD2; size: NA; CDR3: CASSLNGGSVYEQYF; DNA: TGTGCCAGCAGTTTAAATGGCGGGAGTGTGTACGAGCAGTACTTC
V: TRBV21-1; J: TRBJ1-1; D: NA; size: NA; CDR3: CASSKAQGQGNMNTEAFF; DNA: TGTGCCAGCAGCAAAGCCCAGGGACAGGGGAACATGAACACTGAAGCTTTCTTT